The entry that follows covers one T cell receptor beta chain sequence. The germline gives CDR1 LGHNA, CDR2 YSLEER. Trimming at V came to 0 bases and at J to 4 bases, leaving 3 bases not matched to a gene. The CDR3 loop spans 16 amino acids. The sample belongs to a study of cytomegalovirus exposure and HLA in healthy donors. The PCR was carried out with 60 Vbeta primers and 13 Jbeta primers. Here immunoSEQ multiplex PCR was the method, and the copy in TCRdb shows in-frame clones only, minus some. The table shows approximately 150,000 clones, with approximately 75% occurring only once. The J gene is TRBJ2-1, the V gene TRBV4-3, with TRBD2 matching over 10 bases. The sample taken for sequencing was PBMCs. The sequence was collected from a young man in good health and CMV-seropositive. CDR3 coding DNA: TGCGCCAGCAGCCAAGATCGAGCGGGGGGGTACAATGAGCAGTTCTTC. Translating gives CASSQDRAGGYNEQFF.